The next 10 T cell receptor beta chains were all read from a single sample in a study of cytomegalovirus exposure and HLA in healthy donors. PCR employed 60 Vbeta and 13 Jbeta primers. Profiling relied on immunoSEQ multiplex PCR, and the TCRdb table lists in-frame clones only, not all of them. The table has 180,000 or so clones, 82% seen once. Sequencing input: PBMCs. Receptor source: a woman in her forties or fifties in good health and CMV-seropositive.

V gene TRBV6-5 combines with J gene TRBJ1-3, with D maybe TRBD1 (5 bases). Germline V gene data show CDR1 as MNHEY and CDR2 as SVGAGI. The CDR3 is made up of 14 amino acids. V shed 6 bases and J shed 0 bases, with 9 bases lying between them. The CDR3 DNA is TGTGCCAGCAGATCAGGGTACTCTGGAAACACCATATATTTT. Protein: CASRSGYSGNTIYF.

The chain carries TRBV27 and TRBJ2-2; TRBD2 might be the D (6 bases). This CDR3 spans 17 amino acids. V was pared by 5 bases and J by 7 bases, with 23 bases between. Germline V CDR1 and CDR2: MNHEY, SMNVEV (reference sequence). CDR3 sequence: CASSLALTPGDSGELFF. CDR3 bases: TGTGCCAGCAGTCTTGCCCTTACTCCGGGAGACAGCGGGGAGCTGTTTTTT.

The V call is TRBV5-5, the J call TRBJ1-5; TRBD1 might be the D (5 bases). V lost 0 bases to trimming and J lost 4 bases, with 14 bases between them. The V gene's germline CDR1 is SGHKS and CDR2 YYEKEE (reference sequence). The CDR3 covers 16 residues. In DNA form, the CDR3 reads TGTGCCAGCAGCTTGGGGGGCCTGAAGGGGAATCAGCCCCAGCATTTT. This translates into CASSLGGLKGNQPQHF.

V and J are TRBV27 and TRBJ2-1, with 9 bases lining up with TRBD2. The junction had 4 bases not matched to a gene; V was cut back by 1 base and J by 6 bases. This CDR3 region has 15 residues. Germline V gives CDR1 MNHEY, CDR2 SMNVEV (reference sequence). CDR3 region: CASSLFAGGLNEQFF. The CDR3 nucleotides read TGTGCCAGCAGTTTATTTGCGGGGGGGCTCAATGAGCAGTTCTTC.

A word on this clone: This sample includes further DNA sequences coding for the same CDR3. This chain links TRBV18 with TRBJ1-5; 9 bases align to TRBD1. J was trimmed by 4 bases and V by 3 bases; bases with no gene match: 1. This CDR3 comprises 14 residues. Germline V lookup: CDR1 KGHSH, CDR2 LQKENI. For the CDR3, the DNA is TGTGCCAGCTCACCGACAGGGGGAAATCAGCCCCAGCATTTT. Translated, it gives CASSPTGGNQPQHF.

This clone was counted once. J is TRBJ2-5 and V is TRBV10-2; TRBD2 matches 12 bases. Germline CDR1 and CDR2: WSHSY and SAAADI. This CDR3 comprises 15 residues. The J segment lost 2 bases and the V segment lost 8 bases, leaving 6 bases of the junction unmatched. The CDR3, as DNA: TGCGCCAGCTCCAGGACTAGCGGGGCTCAAGAGACCCAGTACTTC. This codes for CASSRTSGAQETQYF.

This clone was detected a few times. This chain connects TRBV7-9 to TRBJ2-7; 7 nucleotides line up with TRBD1. The length of the CDR3 is 16 residues. V was clipped by 0 bases and J by 2 bases; unmatched bases: 7. Germline values: CDR1 SEHNR, CDR2 FQNEAQ (reference sequence). The CDR3 DNA reads TGTGCCAGCAGCTTAGCAAACGGACAGGACGCCTACGAGCAGTACTTC. Encoded protein: CASSLANGQDAYEQYF.

This sequence joins TRBV9 and TRBJ2-3; 11 nucleotides match TRBD1. The ends lost 4 bases at V and 5 bases at J; junction bases unmatched: 6. This CDR3 has 15 residues. The germline V gene has CDR1 SGDLS and CDR2 YYNGEE. The CDR3 sequence: CASSSRTGGEDTQYF. The DNA of the CDR3 is TGTGCCAGCAGCTCCCGGACAGGGGGCGAAGATACGCAGTATTTT.

Comment on this clone: Germline and junction disagree at one end, which may indicate a read error. V gene TRBV7-9 combines with J gene TRBJ2-4; TRBD1 agrees at 8 bases. The germline gives CDR1 SEHNR, CDR2 FQNEAQ (reference sequence). The length of the CDR3 is 18 residues. CDR3 residues: CSSSPTGVQGAAKNIQYF. DNA for the CDR3: TGTTCCAGCAGCCCCACGGGGGTCCAGGGGGCTGCCAAAAACATTCAGTACTTC.

The CDR3, as DNA: TGTGCCAGCAGCTTGGGCCAGGGGGCGGGATTGTATGGCTACACCTTC. Its protein product is CASSLGQGAGLYGYTF. This chain uses TRBV5-4 with TRBJ1-2; the match to TRBD1 covers 8 bases. With V trimmed by 0 bases and J by 5 bases, 9 bases remained unmatched. Germline V gene data show CDR1 as SGHNT and CDR2 as YYREEE (reference sequence). The CDR3 totals 16 residues.